The present T cell receptor beta chain was sequenced within a study of T cell changes during pregnancy in multiple sclerosis. The CDR3 is made up of 17 amino acids. The germline gives CDR1 SGDLS, CDR2 YYNGEE. V was pared by 5 bases and J by 0 bases, with 18 bases between. Profiling relied on immunoSEQ multiplex PCR, and the TCRdb table lists in-frame clones only, not all of them. Of about 44,000 clones in the sample, roughly 96% were seen once. The J gene is TRBJ1-3, the V gene TRBV9; the D is unclear. The sequencing here drew on peripheral blood, taken in the second trimester of pregnancy. The TCR sequence derives from a female donor with multiple sclerosis, enrolled in a pregnancy study. The CDR3 coding sequence is TGTGCCAGCAGTCCCTACGCCAGGCTTCTCTCTGGAAACACCATATATTTT. This gives the protein CASSPYARLLSGNTIYF.